This record looks at one T cell receptor (beta chain) sequence and its context. The antigen is undetermined. V was pared by 6 bases and J by 6 bases, with 18 bases between. CDR3 length equals 15 residues. CDR1 and CDR2 (germline): MNHEY, SVGAGI. This sample stems from a study of cytomegalovirus exposure and HLA in healthy donors. Study-wide context: Clustering assigned approximately 78% of the approximately 400 genotyped donors to the Caucasian-associated ancestry cluster. Findings and limits, study-wide: Both high specificity and high sensitivity reportedly marked the classifier's diagnosis of cytomegalovirus status.

Primers for the PCR totalled 60 Vbeta and 13 Jbeta. Using immunoSEQ multiplex PCR, the repertoire was profiled, and TCRdb retains in-frame clones only, with some absent. The sample holds more than 90,000 clones; roughly three quarters are singletons and the top ten take approximately 0.8%. The specimen was PBMCs. The source is a woman aged 60 to 75 in good health and CMV-seronegative. This chain joins TRBV6-5 and TRBJ1-5, with D uncertain. The CDR3 region is CASSPRRLGRQPQHF. The DNA of the CDR3 is TGTGCCAGCAGCCCACGGCGCCTTGGGCGTCAGCCCCAGCATTTT.